This entry lists 27 T cell receptor beta chains sequenced from one sample in a study of CD8 T cells in ankylosing spondylitis. In TCRdb, the 5' RACE reads were re-called with MiXCR into one record per CDR3 protein. This table has 250,000 to 350,000 distinct CDR3 sequences, around 20% appearing once. Sequences were obtained from blood, either unsorted or a sorted T cell fraction (not recorded which). These receptors were taken from a female donor with ankylosing spondylitis or in good health (not recorded which).

This clonotype was recorded many times. The J gene is TRBJ1-1, the V gene TRBV29-1; maybe TRBD1 (5 bases). The germline CDR1 and CDR2 sequences are SQVTM and ANQGSEA. The CDR3 is 13 residues long. Between the trimmed V and J ends, which lost 8 bases and 2 bases, there was a span of 15 bases. CDR3 nucleotide sequence: TGCAGCATACAGACAGCGTCCAACACTGAAGCTTTCTTT. This codes for CSIQTASNTEAFF.

The chain uses TRBV20-1 and TRBJ1-2; D not resolved. Germline CDR1 DFQATT, CDR2 SNEGSKA (reference sequence). The germline V and J ends were trimmed by 3 bases and 2 bases, with 7 bases remaining between them. The length of the CDR3 is 12 residues. Here the CDR3 DNA reads TGCAGTGCTAGTACGGAGAACTATGGCTACACCTTC. Amino acids: CSASTENYGYTF.

This clonotype was seen more than once but under ten times. The chain uses TRBV20-1 and TRBJ1-2; D not resolved. The V gene lost 5 bases and the J gene lost 0 bases, with 7 bases spanning the gap. The CDR3 runs 12 residues. Looked up from germline, CDR1 is DFQATT and CDR2 is SNEGSKA (reference sequence). CDR3 protein: CSAVGANYGYTF. CDR3 DNA sequence: TGCAGTGCTGTAGGCGCTAACTATGGCTACACCTTC.

The V call is TRBV6-5, the J call TRBJ1-2; possibly TRBD1 for D (6 bases). V was clipped by 6 bases and J by 3 bases, with 8 bases between them. This CDR3 comprises 12 residues. Germline loops: CDR1 MNHEY, CDR2 SVGAGI. CDR3 protein: CASSNRDYGYTF. CDR3 DNA: TGTGCCAGCAGCAACAGGGACTATGGCTACACCTTC.

This clonotype was observed a handful of times. The chain uses TRBV12-3 or TRBV12-4 and TRBJ2-2, with D tentatively TRBD2 (6 bases). The CDR3 sequence is 15 residues long. Trimming stripped 4 bases from V and 4 bases from J, with 13 bases between. The chain's CDR3 is CASSSQVAATGELFF. The CDR3 region has the DNA TGTGCCAGCAGTTCCCAGGTAGCGGCCACCGGGGAGCTGTTTTTT.

This clonotype has a count of ten or more. V is TRBV29-1 and J is TRBJ1-1; no definite D call. The CDR3 contains 13 residues. V gave up 4 bases and J gave up 0 bases, with 9 bases separating them. The germline V gene has CDR1 SQVTM and CDR2 ANQGSEA. The CDR3 reads CSVGTLMNTEAFF. CDR3 in DNA: TGCAGCGTTGGAACCCTTATGAACACTGAAGCTTTCTTT.

This chain uses TRBV28 with TRBJ2-3; D uncertain. The germline CDR1 and CDR2 sequences are MDHEN and SYDVKM. V lost 2 bases, J lost 6 bases, and 3 bases lay in between. The CDR3 runs 11 residues. The CDR3 DNA is TGTGCCAGCAGTTTAATGGATACGCAGTATTTT. It specifies CASSLMDTQYF.

This clonotype appeared a few times. V usage is TRBV20-1 and J usage is TRBJ2-1; a possible D gene is TRBD2 (5 bases). Per the germline V gene, CDR1 is DFQATT and CDR2 is SNEGSKA (reference sequence). The CDR3 runs 14 residues. Trimming removed 5 bases at V and 8 bases at J, with 19 bases between. CDR3 DNA sequence: TGCAGTGCTGCTATAGCGACCCAGGACGATGAGCAGTTCTTC. It specifies CSAAIATQDDEQFF.

The chain employs TRBV12-3 or TRBV12-4 and TRBJ2-5; 9 bases line up with TRBD1. The CDR3 runs to 15 residues. With 6 bases clipped from V and 1 base from J, the junction kept 6 bases outside the gene matches. The CDR3, as DNA: TGTGCCAGCAGAAAACAGGGGGCAGGCCAAGAGACCCAGTACTTC. Its protein is CASRKQGAGQETQYF.

The rearrangement joins TRBV4-3 to TRBJ1-2; TRBD1 is a possible D gene (6 bases). Germline V CDR1 and CDR2: LGHNA, YSLEER. The ends were cut back, 0 bases at V and 3 bases at J, with 11 bases in the middle. The CDR3 has 15 residues. The CDR3 nucleotides are TGCGCCAGCAGCCAAGAGGGGGGGGCTTACTATGGCTACACCTTC. It encodes CASSQEGGAYYGYTF.

This clonotype was observed a handful of times. The genes are TRBV29-1 and TRBJ2-3; D remains unclear. V was clipped by 6 bases and J by 1 base, with 17 bases between them. The CDR3 length is 15 residues. Germline-derived CDR1 and CDR2 are SQVTM and ANQGSEA. The CDR3 bases are TGCAGCGTCGCCTCGTACAGTGTAGGCACAGATACGCAGTATTTT. Translation gives CSVASYSVGTDTQYF.

This chain connects TRBV9 to TRBJ2-1; D unclear. V lost 3 bases and J 0 bases, leaving 7 bases between the germline ends. CDR1 is SGDLS and CDR2 is YYNGEE in the germline V gene. The CDR3 is made up of 14 amino acids. The CDR3 protein is CASSGLNSYNEQFF. CDR3 nucleotides: TGTGCCAGCAGCGGTTTAAACTCCTACAATGAGCAGTTCTTC.

This clonotype occurred a few times. DNA of the CDR3: TGCGCCAGCAGCTCCTCCTCCGGGAGGCCAGCCAACATTCAGTACTTC. Its protein is CASSSSSGRPANIQYF. The chain links TRBV5-1 to TRBJ2-4; 7 bases agree with TRBD2. Germline lookup yields CDR1 SGHRS and CDR2 YFSETQ. V was clipped by 3 bases and J by 7 bases; unmatched bases: 13. The CDR3 contains 16 residues.

This clonotype was counted a few times. The V and J genes are TRBV6-5 and TRBJ1-2; 7 nucleotides align to TRBD1. This CDR3 comprises 15 residues. CDR1 is MNHEY, CDR2 SVGAGI, per germline. V lost 4 bases, J lost 4 bases, and 9 bases stayed unmatched. The CDR3 DNA is TGTGCCAGCAGTTCCCTGACAGGGATGGGCTATGGCTACACCTTC. This codes for CASSSLTGMGYGYTF.

This clonotype was seen a handful of times. The rearrangement joins TRBV6-1 to TRBJ2-3; no clear D. Between the trimmed V and J ends, which lost 5 bases and 3 bases, there was a span of 9 bases. The CDR3 is 13 amino acids. Germline V gene sequence: CDR1 MNHNS, CDR2 SASEGT. The CDR3 DNA is TGTGCCAGCAGTCGTCCTTCAACAGATACGCAGTATTTT. Protein: CASSRPSTDTQYF.

V gene TRBV12-3 or TRBV12-4 combines with J gene TRBJ1-2, with TRBD1 matching 9 bases. This CDR3 has 13 residues. V was clipped by 8 bases and J by 4 bases; unmatched bases: 5. The CDR3: CASLGTGIYGYTF. The CDR3 coding sequence is TGTGCCAGCTTAGGGACAGGGATCTATGGCTACACCTTC.

This clonotype was detected only once. The chain uses TRBV20-1 and TRBJ2-7, with D uncertain. Germline V gene sequence: CDR1 DFQATT, CDR2 SNEGSKA (reference sequence). Trimming removed 0 bases from V and 4 bases from J, with 13 bases in between. The CDR3 consists of 14 residues. CDR3 nucleotide sequence: TGCAGTGCTAGAGATGATGCAACAAGTTACGAGCAGTACTTC. It specifies CSARDDATSYEQYF.

The chain carries TRBV6-6 and TRBJ2-7; D is perhaps TRBD1 or TRBD2 (5 bases each). From germline, CDR1 is MNHNY and CDR2 SVGAGI (reference sequence). With 2 bases removed from V and 2 bases from J, the gap between germline ends came to 7 bases. The CDR3 loop spans 13 amino acids. The chain's CDR3 is CASSYVGAYEQYF. CDR3 in DNA: TGTGCCAGCAGTTACGTGGGGGCCTACGAGCAGTACTTC.

This clonotype was counted many times. Here the CDR3 DNA reads TGTGCCAGCAGCCCTCGGACTAGCGGGACAGATACGCAGTATTTT. Translated: CASSPRTSGTDTQYF. The rearrangement links TRBV3-1 to TRBJ2-3, with 11 bases fitting TRBD2. This CDR3 is 15 amino acids long. The V and J ends lost 4 bases and 3 bases, in that order; junction bases with no gene match: 3. Germline V gene data show CDR1 as LGHDT and CDR2 as YNNKEL (reference sequence).

This clonotype was picked up a small number of times. The chain recombines TRBV7-6 with TRBJ2-7, with D unclear. The CDR3 runs 17 residues. The V gene's germline CDR1 is SGHVS and CDR2 FNYEAQ. Trimming took 5 bases from V and 1 from J, leaving 21 bases between them. DNA of the CDR3: TGTGCCAGCAGCCCCCGTTTCGAGGCGGACCTATCCTACGAGCAGTACTTC. Translating it yields CASSPRFEADLSYEQYF.

This clonotype occurred a few times. The chain has TRBV7-2 and TRBJ1-5; possible D gene TRBD1, 5 bases. In germline, CDR1 is SGHTA, CDR2 FQGNSA. Trimming took off 1 base at V and 6 bases at J, with 10 bases between the two ends. The length of the CDR3 is 14 residues. For the CDR3, the DNA is TGTGCCAGCAGCTTAGGGGGGGAGGCTCAGCCCCAGCATTTT. Translating it yields CASSLGGEAQPQHF.

The J gene is TRBJ1-4, the V gene TRBV10-3; 8 bases are shared with TRBD1. Germline loops: CDR1 ENHRY, CDR2 SYGVKD. CDR3 length: 13 amino acids. Losses at the gene ends were 6 bases for V and 7 bases for J; bases not matched to a gene: 4. CDR3 nucleotide sequence: TGTGCCATCAGCCCGGACAGGGTTGAAAAACTGTTTTTT. Its protein is CAISPDRVEKLFF.

This clonotype was seen only a few times. The genes are TRBV28 and TRBJ2-5; TRBD1 is a possible D gene (6 bases). Germline V gene data show CDR1 as MDHEN and CDR2 as SYDVKM. This CDR3 has 16 amino acids. V dropped 4 bases and J dropped 0 bases, with 15 bases sitting between them. The CDR3 is CASSSNRVGYQETQYF. The CDR3, as DNA: TGTGCCAGCAGTTCAAACAGGGTGGGCTACCAAGAGACCCAGTACTTC.

The chain joins TRBV6-5 to TRBJ1-2, with D maybe TRBD1 (6 bases). The CDR3 has 14 residues. Trimming cost V 0 bases and J 8 bases, with 13 bases left between them. Germline-derived CDR1 and CDR2 are MNHEY and SVGAGI. The CDR3, as DNA: TGTGCCAGCAGTTACTCTCCAGGGGCGGACGGCTACACCTTC. This sequence encodes CASSYSPGADGYTF.

This clonotype was observed a few times. This sequence joins TRBV20-1 and TRBJ1-1; D is uncertain. Germline-derived CDR1 and CDR2 are DFQATT and SNEGSKA (reference sequence). The CDR3 sequence is 10 residues long. V dropped 6 bases and J dropped 11 bases, with 13 bases sitting between them. CDR3 sequence (DNA): TGCAGTGCGGACTACCCGGGGGCTTTCTTT. The encoded protein is CSADYPGAFF.

The chain recombines TRBV4-3 with TRBJ2-1, with 8 positions matching TRBD2. The CDR3 runs to 17 residues. From germline, CDR1 is LGHNA and CDR2 YSLEER. Trimming cost V 1 base and J 1 base; bases outside gene matches: 6. The CDR3 bases are TGCGCCAGCAGCCAAGCGTGGCGGGGGGCTTCCTACAATGAGCAGTTCTTC. Its translation is CASSQAWRGASYNEQFF.

In its sample, this clonotype was seen a few times. This rearrangement joins TRBV24-1 to TRBJ2-4, with a tentative D call TRBD1 (7 bases). V lost 3 bases and J lost 1, with 18 bases in between. Germline loops: CDR1 KGHDR, CDR2 SFDVKD. The CDR3 contains 18 residues. The CDR3 is CATSDGARGDPAKNIQYF. The CDR3 DNA reads as TGTGCCACCAGTGATGGTGCCAGGGGGGACCCCGCCAAAAACATTCAGTACTTC.